A single T cell receptor (beta chain) is shown here with its context. The data were obtained in a study of T-cell reconstitution after alpha-beta-depleted transplantation in children. Preparing the TCRbeta library involved the use of unique molecular identifiers. TCRdb reanalysed the PCR reads using MiXCR and keeps one entry per CDR3 protein. Here the sample spans a few hundred thousand distinct CDR3 sequences, about a tenth being singletons. V lost 2 bases, J lost 2 bases, and 12 bases lay in between. The CDR3 has 14 residues. Per germline, CDR1 DFQATT and CDR2 SNEGSKA (reference sequence). This chain links TRBV20-1 with TRBJ2-5, with D perhaps matching TRBD2 (6 bases). The sample here was PBMCs from the stem cell graft donor, taken from the stem cell graft. This TCR was sampled from a human donor who donated a stem cell graft to a child with acute myeloid leukemia. Written as DNA, the CDR3 is TGCAGTGCTAGAATTCTGGGACTGCAAGAGACCCAGTACTTC. This gives the protein CSARILGLQETQYF.